The rows below give T cell receptor beta chains drawn from one sample of a study of blood T cell repertoires in COVID-19. The table came from immunoSEQ multiplex PCR; TCRdb's copy has only in-frame clones and leaves some out. This sample has about 300,000 clones, with about 85% found just once. The sample taken for sequencing was PBMCs or T cells enriched from blood (not recorded which). The receptors derive from a woman in her 30s who had recovered from COVID-19. CDR3s include the opening cysteine and the closing phenylalanine or tryptophan.

v_call | cdr3_aa
TRBV5-5 | CASSLEVHTEAFF
TRBV3-1/TRBV3-2 | CASSLQGGQGLTSYGYTF
TRBV7-3 | CASSLLGSGSNEQFF
TRBV2 | CASSRQGLLSGNQPQHF
TRBV6-5 | CASRQSRVEYYGYTF
TRBV5-8 | CASSLGVGGETQYF
TRBV7-9 | CASSPPGGLTEAFF
TRBV30 | CAGGPPGYNSPLHF
TRBV5-1 | CASSFGGVDQPQHF
TRBV9 | CASSVGAGGLYTEAFF
TRBV19 | CASSARQGSNTGELFF
TRBV16 | CASSQSRTGYNYGYTF
TRBV7-6 | CASTAVSGSNTEAFF
TRBV25-1 | CASSARTGRGTGELFF
TRBV2 | CASSALNYGYTF
TRBV7-8 | CASRQGQGGGNTEAFF
TRBV6-5 | CASRGSSSGNTIYF
TRBV18 | CASSPGRGANQPQHF